This T cell receptor beta chain comes out of a study of blood T cell repertoires in COVID-19. Turning to the study itself: The study drew acute and convalescent COVID-19 samples from the United States, Italy and Spain. PBMCs, B-cell-depleted T cells, or T cells provided the cDNA or gDNA that made up the material.

Germline V gives CDR1 MNHEY, CDR2 SMNVEV (reference sequence). V lost 6 bases and J lost 3, with 6 bases in between. This CDR3 region has 11 residues. In the source study's methods: Reference gene primer amplification gave estimated nucleated cell counts. Using immunoSEQ multiplex PCR, the repertoire was profiled, and TCRdb retains in-frame clones only, with some absent. The V and J calls and clone size were taken over from that table, and D and trimming were inferred from the DNA. The sample lists roughly 150,000 clones, 85% to 90% occurring once. This chain uses TRBV27 with TRBJ2-7; D perhaps matches TRBD2 (6 bases). The material sequenced was peripheral blood. This sequence was found in a woman in her fifties or sixties with active COVID-19. This chain's CDR3 is CASREGYEQYF. In DNA form, the CDR3 reads TGTGCCAGCAGGGAGGGCTACGAGCAGTACTTC.